The 32 T cell receptor beta chains listed next were all sequenced from one sample in a study of cytomegalovirus exposure and HLA in healthy donors listed by TCRdb under 2017. The method was the immunoSEQ multiplex PCR assay. A mixture of 60 forward primers for TCR Vbeta segments and 13 reverse primers for TCR Jbeta segments was used in the multiplex PCR. In its TCRdb copy, this immuneACCESS table keeps in-frame sequences only and misses some clones. Where compared with another copy, unresolved V genes explain less than half of these, and the others have no known cause. This sample has about 190,000 clones in its table, and around 75% of those were observed once. 1.6% of the sample is taken by the ten largest. Input material: PBMCs. These receptors originate from a woman aged 45-59 years in good health and CMV-seronegative.

The chain employs TRBV2 and TRBJ1-3, with 9 nucleotides matching TRBD1. Germline V gives CDR1 SNHLY, CDR2 FYNNEI. The CDR3 totals 15 residues. The V and J ends lost 5 bases and 3 bases, in that order; junction bases with no gene match: 5. DNA of the CDR3: TGTGCCAGCAGTTACAGGGGGCAAGGTGGAAACACCATATATTTT. It codes for CASSYRGQGGNTIYF.

V usage is TRBV19 and J usage is TRBJ1-5; 7 bases fit TRBD1. V dropped 10 bases and J dropped 1; count of bases not matched to a gene: 10. The germline gives CDR1 LNHDA, CDR2 SQIVND (reference sequence). The CDR3 covers 15 residues. The CDR3 sequence: CATVHRDRSNQPQHF. CDR3 nucleotide sequence: TGTGCCACCGTACACAGGGACAGAAGCAATCAGCCCCAGCATTTT. Based on the CDR3 plus reference TRBV19 and TRBJ1-5, the full variable domain is DGGITQSPKYLFRKEGQNVTLSCEQNLNHDAMYWYRQDPGQGLRLIYYSQIVNDFQKGDIAEGYSVSREKKESFPLTVTSAQKNPTAFYLCATVHRDRSNQPQHFGDGTRLSIL.

J is TRBJ1-1 and V is TRBV6-5, with D tentatively TRBD1 (5 bases). This CDR3 is built from 12 residues. Germline loops: CDR1 MNHEY, CDR2 SVGAGI. V dropped 5 bases and J dropped 9 bases, with 13 bases sitting between them. This CDR3 is CASSPFGGKAFF. The CDR3 DNA sequence: TGTGCCAGCAGTCCCTTTGGGGGGAAAGCTTTCTTT.

This chain joins TRBV5-1 and TRBJ2-1, with D possibly matching TRBD1 (7 bases). The CDR3 extends over 16 amino acids. Trimming stripped 4 bases from V and 8 bases from J, with 22 bases between. Germline-derived CDR1 and CDR2 are SGHRS and YFSETQ. This CDR3 reads CASSRQGPTGEDEQFF. CDR3 bases: TGCGCCAGCAGCCGACAGGGCCCGACGGGAGAAGATGAGCAGTTCTTC.

The chain joins TRBV9 to TRBJ2-5; D is possibly TRBD2 (5 bases). The CDR3 contains 15 residues. The V and J ends lost 0 bases and 4 bases respectively, with 13 bases between them. Germline V gene lookup returns CDR1 SGDLS and CDR2 YYNGEE. The CDR3: CASSVAVAGGETQYF. CDR3 DNA: TGTGCCAGCAGCGTAGCTGTCGCAGGAGGAGAGACCCAGTACTTC.

Only a few counts were recorded for this clone. The chain couples TRBV2 to TRBJ2-3; 7 nucleotides align to TRBD2. CDR3 length equals 16 residues. The V segment lost 0 bases and the J segment 1 base; nucleotides outside the gene matches: 4. Germline V gene data show CDR1 as SNHLY and CDR2 as FYNNEI. Here the CDR3 DNA reads TGTGCCAGCAGTGAAGCGCGACGGGGGGGCACAGATACGCAGTATTTT. Protein sequence: CASSEARRGGTDTQYF.

The chain uses TRBV25-1 and TRBJ1-2; possibly TRBD1 for D (5 bases). Germline-derived CDR1 and CDR2 are MGHDK and SYGVNS. The CDR3 covers 14 residues. V lost 2 bases and J lost 6, with 13 bases in between. For the CDR3, the DNA is TGTGCCAGCAGTGAACCTGCAGGGTGGAATGGCTACACCTTC. This sequence encodes CASSEPAGWNGYTF.

The rearrangement links TRBV5-4 to TRBJ2-7; 9 positions agree with TRBD1. Trimming at V came to 4 bases and at J to 5 bases, leaving 13 bases not matched to a gene. The germline V gene encodes CDR1 SGHNT and CDR2 YYREEE (reference sequence). The CDR3 runs to 16 residues. CDR3 sequence: CASSLLAGQGHDEQYF. CDR3 in DNA: TGTGCCAGCAGCCTACTCGCGGGACAGGGACACGACGAGCAGTACTTC.

This chain links TRBV18 with TRBJ1-1, with TRBD1 identical over 10 bases. The CDR3 extends over 15 amino acids. V trimming: 3 bases; J trimming: 4 bases; junction bases outside the gene matches: 5. Germline CDR1 is KGHSH and CDR2 is LQKENI. The DNA of the CDR3 is TGTGCCAGCTCACCCAACCGGGACAGGGGCACTGAAGCTTTCTTT. It is translated as CASSPNRDRGTEAFF.

The chain has TRBV19 and TRBJ1-1; D is possibly TRBD1 (6 bases). The germline V and J ends were trimmed by 9 bases and 5 bases, with 16 bases remaining between them. This CDR3 is 13 amino acids long. Germline values: CDR1 LNHDA, CDR2 SQIVND (reference sequence). Here the CDR3 reads CASSLLRGTEAFF. For the CDR3, the DNA is TGTGCCAGCAGCCTGTTGAGGGGGACTGAAGCTTTCTTT.

This clone showed up just a few times. The chain joins TRBV2 to TRBJ1-1; D is unclear. Trimming shortened V by 3 bases and J by 7 bases, and 9 bases separated the two germline ends. Germline V gene data show CDR1 as SNHLY and CDR2 as FYNNEI. The CDR3 has 12 amino acids. Here the CDR3 reads CASSEGDNEAFF. The DNA for the CDR3 is TGTGCCAGCAGTGAGGGAGACAATGAAGCTTTCTTT.

The chain links TRBV7-2 to TRBJ1-1; TRBD1 might be the D (5 bases). Trimming cost V 2 bases and J 6 bases, with 16 bases left between them. CDR3 length: 15 residues. Germline V lookup: CDR1 SGHTA, CDR2 FQGNSA. CDR3 nucleotides: TGTGCCAGCAGCTTAATTGTTGGGGGGAATTCTGAAGCTTTCTTT. This encodes CASSLIVGGNSEAFF. Together with reference TRBV7-2 and TRBJ1-1, the CDR3 gives the full variable domain: GAGVSQSPSNKVTEKGKDVELRCDPISGHTALYWYRQSLGQGLEFLIYFQGNSAPDKSGLPSDRFSAERTGGSVSTLTIQRTQQEDSAVYLCASSLIVGGNSEAFFGQGTRLTVV.

The CDR3 DNA follows: TGTGCCAGCAGCGTAGTGACAGATCGGAGCACGCAGTATTTT. Its translation is CASSVVTDRSTQYF. The chain joins TRBV9 to TRBJ2-3, with D perhaps TRBD1 (5 bases). The germline V and J ends were trimmed by 0 bases and 9 bases, with 14 bases remaining between them. The CDR3 is 14 residues long. Germline loops: CDR1 SGDLS, CDR2 YYNGEE.

The chain uses TRBV7-2 and TRBJ2-2; D is perhaps TRBD2 (7 bases). V was shortened by 1 base and J by 1 base, with 13 bases between the two germline ends. Germline V gives CDR1 SGHTA, CDR2 FQGNSA. This CDR3 region has 17 residues. CDR3 sequence (DNA): TGTGCCAGCAGCTTAGGGTGGGGGGGGCGGAACACCGGGGAGCTGTTTTTT. Translated: CASSLGWGGRNTGELFF.

This clone is a singleton in its sample. The CDR3 DNA follows: TGTGCCAGCAGTCGATTGAGTAACAATGAGCAGTTCTTC. This gives the protein CASSRLSNNEQFF. The chain joins TRBV6-5 to TRBJ2-1, with D uncertain. CDR1 MNHEY and CDR2 SVGAGI come from the germline V gene. The CDR3 has 13 residues. V lost 5 bases to trimming and J lost 5 bases, with 10 bases between them.

This chain links TRBV7-3 with TRBJ2-1, with a weak D call TRBD2 (7 bases). The CDR3 has 15 residues. CDR1 is SGHTA and CDR2 is FQGTGA in the germline V gene. Deletions cut 4 bases from V and 5 bases from J, with 15 bases between. CDR3 residues: CASSWGRGTNNEQFF. The CDR3 region has the DNA TGTGCCAGCAGCTGGGGGCGGGGGACCAACAATGAGCAGTTCTTC.

The rearrangement joins TRBV5-6 to TRBJ1-2; D remains unclear. This CDR3 is 16 amino acids long. The V gene's germline CDR1 is SGHDT and CDR2 YYEEEE. V was shortened by 2 bases and J by 6 bases, with 20 bases between the two germline ends. DNA of the CDR3: TGTGCCAGCAGCTTTAATTCATTAAGTGCTGCTAATGGCTACACCTTC. It is translated as CASSFNSLSAANGYTF.

The chain carries TRBV9 and TRBJ2-7; a possible D gene is TRBD2 (5 bases). Germline values: CDR1 SGDLS, CDR2 YYNGEE. CDR3 size: 14 residues. Trimming took 3 bases from V and 3 from J, leaving 13 bases between them. The CDR3 region is CASSAESRGYEQYF. The CDR3 DNA sequence: TGTGCCAGCAGCGCAGAATCTCGGGGCTACGAGCAGTACTTC.

The rearrangement links TRBV2 to TRBJ1-1; possible D gene TRBD1, 5 bases. V shed 0 bases and J shed 7 bases, with 9 bases lying between them. Germline V gives CDR1 SNHLY, CDR2 FYNNEI. The CDR3 is made up of 13 amino acids. CDR3: CASSEARGSEAFF. DNA of the CDR3: TGTGCCAGCAGTGAAGCGCGGGGCAGTGAAGCTTTCTTT. Using reference TRBV2 and TRBJ1-1 for the parts outside the CDR3, the full variable domain is EPEVTQTPSHQVTQMGQEVILRCVPISNHLYFYWYRQILGQKVEFLVSFYNNEISEKSEIFDDQFSVERPDGSNFTLKIRSTKLEDSAMYFCASSEARGSEAFFGQGTRLTVV.

This clone was recorded only once. V gene TRBV28 combines with J gene TRBJ2-7, with D maybe TRBD2 (6 bases). The CDR3 consists of 12 residues. Per germline, CDR1 MDHEN and CDR2 SYDVKM. Trimming shortened V by 5 bases and J by 4 bases, and 9 bases separated the two germline ends. The CDR3 sequence is CASSLASYEQYF. In DNA, the CDR3 is TGTGCCAGCAGTCTAGCGTCGTACGAGCAGTACTTC. Full variable domain (remainder filled in from reference TRBV28 and TRBJ2-7): DVKVTQSSRYLVKRTGEKVFLECVQDMDHENMFWYRQDPGLGLRLIYFSYDVKMKEKGDIPEGYSVSREKKERFSLILESASTNQTSMYLCASSLASYEQYFGPGTRLTVT.

The V gene is TRBV9, the J gene TRBJ1-5; D call uncertain. The V end was cut by 2 bases, the J end by 4 bases, with 13 bases between. CDR3 size: 15 residues. Germline loops: CDR1 SGDLS, CDR2 YYNGEE. The CDR3 is CASSVGSIENQPQHF. In DNA, the CDR3 is TGTGCCAGCAGCGTCGGGTCCATCGAAAATCAGCCCCAGCATTTT. The full variable domain, rest sourced from reference TRBV9 and TRBJ1-5, is DSGVTQTPKHLITATGQRVTLRCSPRSGDLSVYWYQQSLDQGLQFLIQYYNGEERAKGNILERFSAQQFPDLHSELNLSSLELGDSALYFCASSVGSIENQPQHFGDGTRLSIL.

The CDR3 DNA is TGTGCCAGCAGCGTAGATGAGGGAGGCGAGCAGTACTTC. It yields the protein CASSVDEGGEQYF. The J gene is TRBJ2-7, the V gene TRBV9; possibly TRBD2 for D (6 bases). The CDR3 is 13 amino acids. CDR1 and CDR2 (germline): SGDLS, YYNGEE. Between the trimmed V and J ends, which lost 0 bases and 6 bases, there was a span of 10 bases.

This sequence joins TRBV7-2 and TRBJ2-5, with D perhaps matching TRBD2 (7 bases). The CDR3 has 14 residues. From germline, CDR1 is SGHTA and CDR2 FQGNSA. Between the trimmed V and J ends, which lost 4 bases and 2 bases, there was a span of 11 bases. The CDR3 coding sequence is TGTGCCAGCAGCTGGGGGGGCCGGCAAGAGACCCAGTACTTC. Its translation: CASSWGGRQETQYF.

This clone appeared a single time. The gene calls are TRBV7-3 and TRBJ2-5; 8 bases agree with TRBD1. The ends lost 4 bases at V and 6 bases at J; junction bases unmatched: 4. The CDR3 totals 13 residues. Germline lookup yields CDR1 SGHTA and CDR2 FQGTGA. In DNA, the CDR3 is TGTGCCAGCAGCTCTGACAGGGGAAAGACCCAGTACTTC. It encodes CASSSDRGKTQYF.

This clone turned up a few times. V and J are TRBV6-4 and TRBJ2-1, with 7 bases lining up with TRBD1. The CDR3 has 15 amino acids. Germline CDR1 is MRHNA and CDR2 is SNTAGT. Unmatched junction bases numbered 9, after V lost 4 bases and J lost 6 bases. CDR3 sequence: CASSAEPGTANEQFF. The CDR3 bases are TGTGCCAGCAGTGCCGAACCCGGGACAGCCAATGAGCAGTTCTTC.

V and J are TRBV10-3 and TRBJ2-3; D might be TRBD1 (6 bases). The CDR3 consists of 15 residues. CDR1 is ENHRY, CDR2 SYGVKD, per germline. V dropped 6 bases and J dropped 4 bases, with 17 bases sitting between them. CDR3 sequence reads: CAISGTSRLADTQYF. CDR3 DNA sequence: TGTGCCATCAGCGGGACATCTAGACTCGCAGATACGCAGTATTTT.

The V gene is TRBV28, the J gene TRBJ2-7, with 8 nucleotides matching TRBD1. CDR1 MDHEN and CDR2 SYDVKM come from the germline V gene. There are 12 residues in the CDR3. With V trimmed by 7 bases and J by 3 bases, 2 bases remained unmatched. The CDR3 DNA is TGTGCCAGCATCGACAGGGGCTACGAGCAGTACTTC. This codes for CASIDRGYEQYF.

The chain uses TRBV4-3 and TRBJ1-2; D ambiguous. This CDR3 contains 13 residues. CDR1 LGHNA and CDR2 YSLEER come from the germline V gene. V gave up 2 bases and J gave up 5 bases, with 9 bases separating them. The CDR3 region has the DNA TGCGCCAGCAGCCAACTGGGAGGTTATGGCTACACCTTC. It specifies CASSQLGGYGYTF.

This clone was seen only a few times. The V call is TRBV4-1, the J call TRBJ1-1, with a possible D match to TRBD1 (6 bases). Germline V gene data show CDR1 as MGHRA and CDR2 as YSYEKL. The CDR3 loop spans 16 amino acids. V lost 5 bases, J lost 10 bases, and 26 bases lay in between. The CDR3 DNA is TGCGCCAGCAGCACACTCGGCAGGGGACGGTATTCGGGAGCTTTCTTT. This translates into CASSTLGRGRYSGAFF.

This clone was counted a single time. The J gene is TRBJ1-3, the V gene TRBV7-2; no clear D gene. Germline CDR1 reads SGHTA; CDR2 reads FQGNSA. The CDR3 is 16 amino acids. V lost 1 base and J lost 1, with 11 bases in between. The CDR3 spells CASSLVGGRSGNTIYF. The CDR3 DNA is TGTGCCAGCAGCTTAGTAGGTGGGAGGTCTGGAAACACCATATATTTT. The entire variable domain, with the rest obtained from reference TRBV7-2 and TRBJ1-3, is as follows: GAGVSQSPSNKVTEKGKDVELRCDPISGHTALYWYRQSLGQGLEFLIYFQGNSAPDKSGLPSDRFSAERTGGSVSTLTIQRTQQEDSAVYLCASSLVGGRSGNTIYFGEGSWLTVV.

The chain links TRBV5-1 to TRBJ2-1; 7 bases are a match to TRBD1. The trim removed 0 bases at V and 6 bases at J, leaving 6 bases unmatched. The CDR3 runs 15 residues. In germline, CDR1 is SGHRS, CDR2 YFSETQ. CDR3 sequence: CASSLARTGFNEQFF. For the CDR3, the DNA is TGCGCCAGCAGCTTGGCCCGGACAGGTTTCAATGAGCAGTTCTTC.

This clone was seen just once. J is TRBJ1-2 and V is TRBV9; TRBD1 matches at 7 bases. V lost 4 bases to trimming and J lost 7 bases; unmatched junction nucleotides: 4. The V gene's germline CDR1 is SGDLS and CDR2 YYNGEE. The CDR3 sequence is 12 residues long. The CDR3 spells CASSNDRVGYTF. In DNA form, the CDR3 reads TGTGCCAGCAGCAACGACAGGGTTGGCTACACCTTC. The variable domain in full, with the rest retrieved from reference TRBV9 and TRBJ1-2, is DSGVTQTPKHLITATGQRVTLRCSPRSGDLSVYWYQQSLDQGLQFLIQYYNGEERAKGNILERFSAQQFPDLHSELNLSSLELGDSALYFCASSNDRVGYTFGSGTRLTVV.